This section outlines one T cell receptor beta chain sequence together with its context. The record originates from a study of cytomegalovirus exposure and HLA in healthy donors. The junction had 9 bases not matched to a gene; V was cut back by 3 bases and J by 5 bases. CDR3 length equals 17 residues. The germline gives CDR1 ENHRY, CDR2 SYGVKD. The PCR contained 60 Vbeta and 13 Jbeta primers. Repertoires were generated with immunoSEQ multiplex PCR, while TCRdb's copy carries only in-frame clones and drops some. The sample records about 95,000 clones, about 81% being singletons. The source of this sequence is a woman in her forties in good health and CMV-seropositive. V and J are TRBV10-3 and TRBJ2-1; 11 bases align to TRBD1. The sequencing input was PBMCs. Written as DNA, the CDR3 is TGTGCCATCAGTGACTCCACCGGGACAGGGGGGAACAATGAGCAGTTCTTC. Protein: CAISDSTGTGGNNEQFF.